This T cell receptor beta chain was captured in a study of T cell responses to AZD1222 COVID-19 vaccine. Points from the study as a whole: Spike-specific TCR repertoires showed rising breadth and depth after two AZD1222 doses.

V was pared by 7 bases and J by 2 bases, with 13 bases between. From germline, CDR1 is SEHNR and CDR2 FQNEAQ (reference sequence). This CDR3 is 14 amino acids long. Sequenced by immunoSEQ multiplex PCR; TCRdb stores in-frame clones only, minus some. This table holds some 79,000 clones, 70% to 90% found once. Researchers grouped second doses given at about 4 or about 12 weeks into one pool. Note on this clone: Its matching antigen is unknown.

The sequenced sample was peripheral blood, obtained 28 days after the second AZD1222 dose. The chain employs TRBV7-9 and TRBJ2-3; maybe TRBD1 (5 bases). The sequence derives from an adult who received the AZD1222 COVID-19 vaccine. In nucleotides, the CDR3 is TGTGCCAGCACCGCGGACAAGAACACAGATACGCAGTATTTT. Encoded protein: CASTADKNTDTQYF.